This T cell receptor (beta chain) emerged from a study of control samples from healthy donors and cancer patients. Looked up from germline, CDR1 is MNHNS and CDR2 is SASEGT. The CDR3 loop spans 17 amino acids. V dropped 2 bases and J dropped 2 bases, with 17 bases sitting between them. Profiling relied on immunoSEQ multiplex PCR, and the TCRdb table lists in-frame clones only, not all of them. The sample holds some 100,000 clones; roughly 90% are singletons and the top ten take roughly a sixth. The sample consisted of blood. The receptor comes from a woman in her forties or fifties in good health. The V call is TRBV6-1, the J call TRBJ2-3; D ambiguous. The CDR3: CASSEKWQALHTDTQYF. The CDR3 bases are TGTGCCAGCAGTGAAAAGTGGCAGGCCCTCCACACAGATACGCAGTATTTT.